Shown below are 12 T cell receptor beta chains from a single sample sequenced in a study of blood T cell repertoires in COVID-19. Assay used: immunoSEQ multiplex PCR; TCRdb lists only in-frame clones, some missing. The table records under 150,000 clones, around 85% of them present only once. Sequencing was carried out using peripheral blood. These receptors were collected from a woman aged 55-70 years with COVID-19, enrolled during active disease.

This chain connects TRBV28 to TRBJ1-1, with TRBD1 as a possible D gene (5 bases). Trimming stripped 6 bases from V and 8 bases from J, with 13 bases between. Germline V gene lookup returns CDR1 MDHEN and CDR2 SYDVKM. CDR3 length: 12 residues. CDR3 sequence (DNA): TGTGCCAGCAGCCCGGGGGGGAGGGAAGCTTTCTTT. It encodes CASSPGGREAFF.

The chain has TRBV7-8 and TRBJ1-6; D remains ambiguous. The CDR3 covers 13 residues. V was trimmed by 6 bases and J by 4 bases, leaving 7 bases between them. The germline V gene has CDR1 SGHVS and CDR2 FQNEAQ. In DNA form, the CDR3 reads TGTGCCAGCAGTCTAGATTATAATTCACCCCTCCACTTT. It codes for CASSLDYNSPLHF.

The gene calls are TRBV6-5 and TRBJ2-3, with 10 nucleotides matching TRBD1. Germline V CDR1 and CDR2: MNHEY, SVGAGI. Trimming cost V 4 bases and J 4 bases; bases outside gene matches: 8. The CDR3 consists of 16 residues. The chain's CDR3 is CASSLTGTGEADTQYF. CDR3 bases: TGTGCCAGCAGTTTGACCGGGACAGGGGAGGCAGATACGCAGTATTTT.

The sample holds one count of this clone. The chain employs TRBV10-3 and TRBJ2-1; 12 bases match TRBD2. After removal of 0 bases from V and 4 bases from J, the junction contained 4 bases not matched to a gene. Germline values: CDR1 ENHRY, CDR2 SYGVKD. This CDR3 region has 17 residues. The CDR3 sequence is CAISESVTSGGYNEQFF. The CDR3 region has the DNA TGTGCCATCAGTGAGTCCGTGACTAGCGGGGGATACAATGAGCAGTTCTTC.

The gene calls are TRBV3-1 (or the pseudogene TRBV3-2) and TRBJ2-5, with D tentatively TRBD1 (5 bases). Germline CDR1 is LGHDT and CDR2 is YNNKEL (reference sequence). This CDR3 region has 15 residues. The germline V and J ends were trimmed by 0 bases and 5 bases, with 13 bases remaining between them. The CDR3 bases are TGTGCCAGCAGCCAAGACATTAGGGGTGGTGAGACCCAGTACTTC. Protein product: CASSQDIRGGETQYF.

In its sample, this clone was seen once. The gene calls are TRBV4-2 and TRBJ2-2, with TRBD2 matching over 11 bases. V was pared by 3 bases and J by 4 bases, with 4 bases of the junction left unmatched. CDR3 length: 16 residues. The germline CDR1 and CDR2 sequences are LGHNA and YNFKEQ. In DNA, the CDR3 is TGTGCCAGCAGCCAGACTAGCGGGGAGGGCACCGGGGAGCTGTTTTTT. Protein sequence: CASSQTSGEGTGELFF.

The V call is TRBV10-3, the J call TRBJ2-3; D possibly corresponds to TRBD1 (5 bases). From germline, CDR1 is ENHRY and CDR2 SYGVKD. With 3 bases removed from V and 0 bases from J, the gap between germline ends came to 10 bases. The CDR3 loop spans 15 amino acids. The CDR3 DNA is TGTGCCATCAGTGAAGGGGCAGGTAGCACAGATACGCAGTATTTT. This sequence encodes CAISEGAGSTDTQYF.

This chain connects TRBV20-1 to TRBJ1-1; D call uncertain. With 3 bases removed from V and 2 bases from J, the gap between germline ends came to 4 bases. The CDR3 loop spans 11 amino acids. Germline V CDR1 and CDR2: DFQATT, SNEGSKA (reference sequence). The chain's CDR3 is CSASFNTEAFF. CDR3 bases: TGCAGTGCTAGCTTCAACACTGAAGCTTTCTTT.

This chain connects TRBV21-1 to TRBJ1-1; the table's D call TRBD1 went unverified against the DNA. TRBV21-1 is a pseudogene locus. The CDR3 runs 19 residues. The CDR3 nucleotides are TGTGCCAGCAGCAAAACGGCCGACAGGTTTCCGAGGAGATGCGCTGAAGCTTTCTTT. Encoded protein: CASSKTADRFPRRCAEAFF.

This clone has just one count. V usage is TRBV4-2 and J usage is TRBJ1-1; D possibly corresponds to TRBD1 (6 bases). V was cut by 0 bases and J by 2 bases, with 13 bases left in between. Germline V gives CDR1 LGHNA, CDR2 YNFKEQ. This CDR3 has 16 amino acids. Here the CDR3 DNA reads TGTGCCAGCAGCCAAGAAATACACAGGGTTAACACTGAAGCTTTCTTT. Its protein product is CASSQEIHRVNTEAFF.

The chain has TRBV7-3 and TRBJ2-2; possible D gene TRBD1, 7 bases. The V end was cut by 3 bases, the J end by 7 bases, with 15 bases between. The CDR3 length is 15 residues. From germline, CDR1 is SGHTA and CDR2 FQGTGA. The CDR3 loop reads CASSLRRGRGGELFF. The CDR3 coding sequence is TGTGCCAGCAGCTTGCGGAGGGGGCGAGGCGGGGAGCTGTTTTTT.

The chain employs TRBV5-1 and TRBJ2-1; TRBD1 agrees at 10 bases. J was trimmed by 8 bases and V by 4 bases; bases with no gene match: 9. CDR1 and CDR2 (germline): SGHRS, YFSETQ. The CDR3 extends over 15 amino acids. In nucleotides, the CDR3 is TGCGCCAGCAGCCCCGGACAGGGGGTTTTCGATGAGCAGTTCTTC. It specifies CASSPGQGVFDEQFF.